This record looks at one TCR beta chain sequence and its context. Method: immunoSEQ multiplex PCR; TCRdb's copy keeps in-frame clones and lacks some. The sample lists 95,000 to 150,000 clones; about 80% were seen once. The entry originates in a study of blood T cell repertoires in COVID-19. As for the study in general: Some COVID-19 samples were acute and others convalescent; all came from the United States, Italy and Spain.

The V segment lost 0 bases and the J segment 3 bases; nucleotides outside the gene matches: 11. The germline V gene has CDR1 MNHEY and CDR2 SVGEGT. This CDR3 comprises 18 residues. Specimen: peripheral blood. The TCR comes from a man in his 60s with active or convalescent COVID-19. J is TRBJ2-3 and V is TRBV6-2 or TRBV6-3; TRBD2 aligns across 8 bases. CDR3 amino acids: CASSYSLSGGPRTDTQYF. The CDR3 DNA reads TGTGCCAGCAGTTACTCGCTGTCGGGAGGGCCGAGGACAGATACGCAGTATTTT.